Sequencing of this T cell receptor beta chain was carried out in a study of CD8+ T cells in alopecia areata. Study at large: Dosing with tofacitinib proceeded for 6 to 18 months, followed by 6 months off drug.

Extraction and reverse transcription of RNA yielded cDNA as the sequencing template. Profiling relied on immunoSEQ multiplex PCR, and the TCRdb table lists in-frame clones only, not all of them. Here the sample spans 150,000 or so clones, just over 65% being singletons. Study conclusions and caveats: Sharing of TCR sequences between patients (possibly for HLA-related reasons) was less clear than in mice. While tofacitinib was given, many expanded lesional clones persisted in scalp and blood.

As for this clone: Antigen unknown.

The germline V and J ends were trimmed by 8 bases and 7 bases, with 15 bases remaining between them. CDR3 length equals 13 residues. Per the germline V gene, CDR1 is SGHTA and CDR2 is FQGNSA. Sample treatment: oral pan-JAK inhibitor, 5-10 mg twice daily. The V gene is TRBV7-2, the J gene TRBJ2-1; perhaps TRBD2 as D (7 bases). The receptor's source is a human donor with alopecia areata. This specimen consisted of CD4+ T cells sorted from blood, obtained at week 4, from a patient treated with tofacitinib. CDR3 sequence (DNA): TGTGCCAGCTCCCAGGGGCGGGGGAATGAGCAGTTCTTC. This codes for CASSQGRGNEQFF.